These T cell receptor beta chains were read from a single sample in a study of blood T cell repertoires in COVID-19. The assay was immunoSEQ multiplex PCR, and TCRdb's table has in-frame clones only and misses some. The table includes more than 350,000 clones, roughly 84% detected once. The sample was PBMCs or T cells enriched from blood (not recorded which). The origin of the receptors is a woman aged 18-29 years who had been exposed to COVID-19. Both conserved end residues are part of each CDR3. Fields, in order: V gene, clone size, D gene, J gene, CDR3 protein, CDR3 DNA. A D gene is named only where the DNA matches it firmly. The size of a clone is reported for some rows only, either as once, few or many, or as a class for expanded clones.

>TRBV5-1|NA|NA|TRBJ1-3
CASGEGGTGNTIYF
TGCGCCAGCGGCGAAGGGGGAACTGGAAACACCATATATTTT
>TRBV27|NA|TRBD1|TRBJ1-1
CASSLSGTGVNTEAFF
TGTGCCAGCAGTTTATCCGGGACAGGGGTGAACACTGAAGCTTTCTTT
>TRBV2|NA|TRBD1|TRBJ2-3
CASNLQGADTQYF
TGTGCCAGCAACTTACAGGGGGCAGATACGCAGTATTTT
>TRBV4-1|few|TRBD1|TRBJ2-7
CASSQAHLRRDRVYEQYF
TGCGCCAGCAGCCAAGCTCACTTACGCCGGGACAGGGTTTACGAGCAGTACTTC
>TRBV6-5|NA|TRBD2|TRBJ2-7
CASIGRTSGVYEQYF
TGTGCCAGCATCGGGAGGACTAGCGGAGTCTACGAGCAGTACTTC
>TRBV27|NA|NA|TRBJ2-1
CASSLGGNEQFF
TGTGCCAGCAGTTTAGGAGGCAATGAGCAGTTCTTC
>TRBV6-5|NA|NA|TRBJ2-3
CASSGGGSTDTQYF
TGTGCCAGCAGCGGCGGGGGCTCAACAGATACGCAGTATTTT
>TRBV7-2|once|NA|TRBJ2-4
CASSLSLGQGAKNIQYF
TGTGCCAGCAGCTTATCTCTTGGGCAGGGGGCCAAAAACATTCAGTACTTC
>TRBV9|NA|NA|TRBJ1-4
CASSVSGGVGNEKLFF
TGTGCCAGCAGCGTATCCGGGGGGGTTGGTAATGAAAAACTGTTTTTT
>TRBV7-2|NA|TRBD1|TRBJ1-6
CASTLDRGRNSPLHF
TGTGCCAGCACCTTGGACAGGGGGAGGAATTCACCCCTCCACTTT
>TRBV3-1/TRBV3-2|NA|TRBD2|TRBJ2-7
CASSQDPGRAYEQYF
TGTGCCAGCAGCCAAGATCCCGGGAGGGCCTACGAGCAGTACTTC
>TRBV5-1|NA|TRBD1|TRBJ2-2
CASSYGQGATGELFF
TGCGCCAGCAGCTATGGACAGGGGGCTACCGGGGAGCTGTTTTTT
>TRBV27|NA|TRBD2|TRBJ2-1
CASSLAGKHVEQFF
TGTGCCAGCAGTCTAGCGGGAAAACATGTTGAGCAGTTCTTC
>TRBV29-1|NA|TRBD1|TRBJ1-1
CSVAGGWTGGTEAFF
TGCAGCGTTGCCGGGGGATGGACAGGGGGCACTGAAGCTTTCTTT
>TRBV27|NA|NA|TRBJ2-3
CASSLFYHSTDTQYF
TGTGCCAGCAGTTTATTCTATCACTCCACAGATACGCAGTATTTT
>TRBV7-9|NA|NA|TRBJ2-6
CASSFPTRGTSGANVLTF
TGTGCCAGCAGCTTCCCGACTAGAGGGACCTCTGGGGCCAACGTCCTGACTTTC
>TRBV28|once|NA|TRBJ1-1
CASSLGLTPMNTEAFF
TGTGCCAGCAGTTTGGGCTTGACACCCATGAACACTGAAGCTTTCTTT
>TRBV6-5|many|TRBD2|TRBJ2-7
CASRVQRESFYEQYF
TGTGCCAGCAGAGTCCAGCGGGAGAGTTTCTACGAGCAGTACTTC
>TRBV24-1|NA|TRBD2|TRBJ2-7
CATSDPSAGDYEQYF
TGTGCCACCAGTGATCCTTCAGCGGGAGATTACGAGCAGTACTTC
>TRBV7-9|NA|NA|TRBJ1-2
CASSLAPGHGYTF
TGTGCCAGCAGCTTAGCCCCAGGGCATGGCTACACCTTC
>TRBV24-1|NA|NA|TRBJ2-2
CATSDPRHRTDTGELFF
TGTGCCACCAGTGACCCGAGACACCGAACCGACACCGGGGAGCTGTTTTTT
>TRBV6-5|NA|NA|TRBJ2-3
CASSRTSFPDTQYF
TGTGCCAGCAGTAGAACTAGCTTCCCAGATACGCAGTATTTT
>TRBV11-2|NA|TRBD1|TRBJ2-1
CASSLVGTGGHEQFF
TGTGCCAGCAGCTTAGTCGGGACAGGGGGCCATGAGCAGTTCTTC
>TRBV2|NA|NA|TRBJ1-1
CASRRTEPTEAFF
TGTGCCAGCAGGAGGACAGAGCCCACTGAAGCTTTCTTT
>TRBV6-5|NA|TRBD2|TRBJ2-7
CASRLAGGPHYEQYF
TGTGCCAGCAGACTAGCGGGGGGGCCCCACTACGAGCAGTACTTC
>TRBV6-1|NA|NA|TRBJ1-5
CASSEPGTSFNQPQHF
TGTGCCAGCAGTGAACCGGGAACCTCTTTTAATCAGCCCCAGCATTTT
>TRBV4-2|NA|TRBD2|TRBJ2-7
CASSQALAGGTYEQYF
TGTGCCAGCAGCCAGGCACTAGCGGGGGGGACCTACGAGCAGTACTTC
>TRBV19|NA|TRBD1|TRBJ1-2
CASLADRGRHGYTF
TGTGCCAGCCTTGCCGACAGGGGAAGGCACGGCTACACCTTC
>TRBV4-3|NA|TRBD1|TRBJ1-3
CASSQDFGTASGNTIYF
TGCGCCAGCAGCCAAGACTTTGGGACAGCCTCTGGAAACACCATATATTTT
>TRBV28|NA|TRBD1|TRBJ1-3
CASSFHRGYGNTIYF
TGTGCCAGCAGTTTCCACAGGGGCTATGGAAACACCATATATTTT
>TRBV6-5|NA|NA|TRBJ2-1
CASRTNLGADNEQFF
TGTGCCAGCAGAACTAACCTTGGGGCTGACAATGAGCAGTTCTTC
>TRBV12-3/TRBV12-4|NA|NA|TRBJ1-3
CASTLLPLYTIYF
TGTGCCAGCACACTTCTACCCCTGTACACCATATATTTT
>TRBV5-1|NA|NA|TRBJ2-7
CASSFNTYEQYF
TGCGCCAGCAGCTTTAACACCTACGAGCAGTACTTC
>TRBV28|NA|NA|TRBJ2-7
CASSGDYEQYF
TGTGCCAGCAGTGGAGACTACGAGCAGTACTTC
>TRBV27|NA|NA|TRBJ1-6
CASSTGGANNSPLHF
TGTGCCAGCAGCACCGGAGGGGCTAATAATTCACCCCTCCACTTT
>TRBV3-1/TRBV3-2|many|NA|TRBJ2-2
CASSQAVTGELFF
TGTGCCAGCAGCCAAGCAGTTACCGGGGAGCTGTTTTTT
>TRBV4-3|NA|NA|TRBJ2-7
CASSPGLINYEQYF
TGCGCCAGCAGCCCAGGACTAATCAACTACGAGCAGTACTTC
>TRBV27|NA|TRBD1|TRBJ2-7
CASSLQGADEQYF
TGTGCCAGCAGTTTACAGGGGGCTGACGAGCAGTACTTC
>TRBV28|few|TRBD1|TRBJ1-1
CASSLGDRVRTEAFF
TGTGCCAGCAGTTTAGGGGACAGGGTGAGGACTGAAGCTTTCTTT
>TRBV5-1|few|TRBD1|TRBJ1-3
CASSSQPGQGLSGNTIYF
TGCGCCAGCAGTTCGCAACCGGGACAGGGCCTCTCTGGAAACACCATATATTTT
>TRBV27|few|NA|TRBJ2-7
CASSLGHPSSYEQYF
TGTGCCAGCAGCCTGGGACATCCGAGCTCCTACGAGCAGTACTTC
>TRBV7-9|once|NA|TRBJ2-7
CASSYYRGGYEQYF
TGTGCCAGCAGCTACTACAGGGGAGGCTACGAGCAGTACTTC
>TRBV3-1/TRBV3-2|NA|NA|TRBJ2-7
CASSQFPGYEQYF
TGTGCCAGCAGCCAGTTCCCAGGGTACGAGCAGTACTTC
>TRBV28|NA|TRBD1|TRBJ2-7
CASSSPRQGSYEQYF
TGTGCCAGCAGTTCCCCTCGACAGGGTTCGTACGAGCAGTACTTC
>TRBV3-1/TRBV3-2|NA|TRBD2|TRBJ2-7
CASSSRLAALYEQYF
TGTGCCAGCAGCTCCAGACTAGCGGCTCTCTACGAGCAGTACTTC
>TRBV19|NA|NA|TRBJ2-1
CASSIQRQGTGIGDEQFF
TGTGCCAGTAGTATTCAGCGTCAGGGTACAGGGATCGGCGATGAGCAGTTCTTC
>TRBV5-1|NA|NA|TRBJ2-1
CASSLESSYNEQFF
TGCGCCAGCAGCCTGGAGAGCTCCTACAATGAGCAGTTCTTC
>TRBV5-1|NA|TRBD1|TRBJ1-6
CASSPGTGSYNSPLHF
TGCGCCAGCAGCCCTGGGACAGGCTCCTATAATTCACCCCTCCACTTT
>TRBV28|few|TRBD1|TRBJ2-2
CASRTGQGNTGELFF
TGTGCCAGCAGGACAGGACAGGGGAACACCGGGGAGCTGTTTTTT
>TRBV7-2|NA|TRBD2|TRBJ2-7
CASSSLGGFEQYF
TGTGCCAGCAGCTCCCTCGGGGGGTTCGAGCAGTACTTC
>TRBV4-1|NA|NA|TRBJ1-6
CASSQVPGLPTSYNSPLHF
TGCGCCAGCAGCCAAGTCCCGGGACTTCCGACCTCCTATAATTCACCCCTCCACTTT
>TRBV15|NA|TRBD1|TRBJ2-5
CATSRAGTVQETQYF
TGTGCCACCAGCAGAGCCGGGACAGTCCAAGAGACCCAGTACTTC
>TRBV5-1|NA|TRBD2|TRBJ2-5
CASSWGYSAGEETQYF
TGCGCCAGCAGCTGGGGCTATTCAGCGGGAGAAGAGACCCAGTACTTC
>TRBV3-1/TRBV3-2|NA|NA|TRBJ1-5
CASSQGTPSSLSNQPQHF
TGTGCCAGCAGCCAAGGGACACCTAGTAGTTTGAGCAATCAGCCCCAGCATTTT
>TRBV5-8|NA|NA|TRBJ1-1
CASSPKTGGKAFF
TGTGCCAGCAGCCCCAAAACCGGGGGGAAAGCTTTCTTT